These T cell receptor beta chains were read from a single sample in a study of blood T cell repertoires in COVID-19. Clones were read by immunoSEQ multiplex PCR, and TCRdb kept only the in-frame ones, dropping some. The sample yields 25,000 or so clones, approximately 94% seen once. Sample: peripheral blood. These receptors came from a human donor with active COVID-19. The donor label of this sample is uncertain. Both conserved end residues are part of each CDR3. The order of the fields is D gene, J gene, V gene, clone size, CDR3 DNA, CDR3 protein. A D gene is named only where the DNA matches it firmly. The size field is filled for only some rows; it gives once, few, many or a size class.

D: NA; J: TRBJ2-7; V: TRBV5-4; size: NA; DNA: TGTGCCAGCAGCTCTGTCCTTTCCTACGAGCAGTACTTC; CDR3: CASSSVLSYEQYF
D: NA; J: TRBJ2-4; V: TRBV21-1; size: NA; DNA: TGTGCCAGAAACGCGGAACTAGCGGGAGGGTGGGCCAAAAACATTCAGTACTTC; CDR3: CARNAELAGGWAKNIQYF
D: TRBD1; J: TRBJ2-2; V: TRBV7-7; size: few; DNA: TGTGCTAGCAGCCGGGACAGGGTGGCCGGGGAGCTGTTTTTT; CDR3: CASSRDRVAGELFF
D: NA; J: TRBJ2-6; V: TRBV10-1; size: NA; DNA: TGCGCCAGCAGCTCAACCCGGGTAGGGGTCGGGGCCAACGTCCTGACTTTC; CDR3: CASSSTRVGVGANVLTF
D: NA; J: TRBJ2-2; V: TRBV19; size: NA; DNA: TGTGCCAGTAGCAAACCCGGGGAGGCAAAGAACACCGGGGAGCTGTTTTTT; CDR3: CASSKPGEAKNTGELFF
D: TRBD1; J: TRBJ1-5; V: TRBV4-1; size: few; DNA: TGCGCCAGCAGCCAATCCGGGACAGGGTCCAGCAATCAGCCCCAGCATTTT; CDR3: CASSQSGTGSSNQPQHF
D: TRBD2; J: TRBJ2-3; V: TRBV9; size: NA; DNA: TGTGCCAGCAGCGTAGCAGATAGTAGCGGGGGGTTCACAGATACGCAGTATTTT; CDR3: CASSVADSSGGFTDTQYF
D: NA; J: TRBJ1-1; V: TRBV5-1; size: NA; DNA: TGCGCCAGCAGCTTGGCAGGGGCCGACACTGAAGCTTTCTTT; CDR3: CASSLAGADTEAFF
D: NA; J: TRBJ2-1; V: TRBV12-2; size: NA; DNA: TGTGCAAGTCGCTTAGCGACCCCCCTCGGGGGGGTACAGTCCTACAATGAGCAGTTCTTC; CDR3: CASRLATPLGGVQSYNEQFF
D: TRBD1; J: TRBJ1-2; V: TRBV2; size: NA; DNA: TGTGCCAGCACTCGGACAGGGTCCTATGGCTACACCTTC; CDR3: CASTRTGSYGYTF